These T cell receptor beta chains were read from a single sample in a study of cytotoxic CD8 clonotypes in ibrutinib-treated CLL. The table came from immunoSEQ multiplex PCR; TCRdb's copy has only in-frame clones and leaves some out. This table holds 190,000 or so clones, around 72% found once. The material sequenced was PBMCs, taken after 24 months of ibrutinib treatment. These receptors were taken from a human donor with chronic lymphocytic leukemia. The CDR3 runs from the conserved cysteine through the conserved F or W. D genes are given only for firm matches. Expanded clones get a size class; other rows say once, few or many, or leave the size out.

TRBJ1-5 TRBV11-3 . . CASSLDFVRGRNQPQHF TGTGCCAGCAGCTTAGATTTTGTAAGGGGCCGAAATCAGCCCCAGCATTTT
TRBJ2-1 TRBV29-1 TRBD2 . CSVESGSSYNEQFF TGCAGCGTTGAAAGCGGGAGCTCCTACAATGAGCAGTTCTTC
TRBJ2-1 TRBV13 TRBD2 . CASSPGTSGIYNEQFF TGTGCCAGCAGCCCAGGGACTAGCGGAATCTACAATGAGCAGTTCTTC
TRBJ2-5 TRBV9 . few CASSVRDNPQETQYF TGTGCCAGCAGCGTCCGGGACAACCCCCAAGAGACCCAGTACTTC
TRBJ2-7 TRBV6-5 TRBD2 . CASRASGGSYEQYF TGTGCCAGCAGAGCTAGCGGGGGGTCCTACGAGCAGTACTTC
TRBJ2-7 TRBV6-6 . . CASGPSPYEQYF TGTGCCAGCGGCCCGTCCCCCTACGAGCAGTACTTC
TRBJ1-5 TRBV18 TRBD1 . CASSIQGQGQPQHF TGTGCCAGCTCGATCCAGGGACAGGGTCAGCCCCAGCATTTT
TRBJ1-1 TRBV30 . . CAWKREDTEAFF TGTGCCTGGAAACGGGAGGACACTGAAGCTTTCTTT
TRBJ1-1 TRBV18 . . CASSLTLDRLNSEAFF TGTGCCAGCTCACTAACGTTAGATCGCCTAAACAGTGAAGCTTTCTTT
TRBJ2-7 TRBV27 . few CASSSPSYEQYF TGTGCCAGCAGTTCCCCCTCCTACGAGCAGTACTTC
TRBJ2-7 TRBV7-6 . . CASSLGPPDYEQYF TGTGCCAGCAGCCTTGGACCACCGGACTACGAGCAGTACTTC
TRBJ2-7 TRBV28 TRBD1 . CASTGLDRAYEQYF TGTGCCAGCACGGGCCTGGACAGGGCCTACGAGCAGTACTTC
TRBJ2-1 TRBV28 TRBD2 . CAIRLAGANEQFF TGTGCCATACGGCTAGCGGGGGCCAATGAGCAGTTCTTC
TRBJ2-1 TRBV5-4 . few CASSGSDEQFF TGTGCCAGCAGCGGATCTGATGAGCAGTTCTTC
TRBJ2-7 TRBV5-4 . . CASSGAGDSYEQYF TGTGCCAGCAGTGGGGCAGGGGACTCCTACGAGCAGTACTTC
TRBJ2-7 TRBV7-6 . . CASSPGSHSYEQYF TGTGCCAGCAGCCCCGGGTCCCACTCCTACGAGCAGTACTTC
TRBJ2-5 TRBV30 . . CAWSVQEGETQYF TGTGCCTGGAGTGTACAGGAGGGAGAGACCCAGTACTTC
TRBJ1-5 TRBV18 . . CASSNMDPDNNQPQHF TGTGCCAGCTCAAACATGGACCCGGACAACAATCAGCCCCAGCATTTT
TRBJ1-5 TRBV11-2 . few CASSGKTFSLPDQPQHF TGTGCCAGCAGCGGAAAGACGTTCTCGTTGCCGGATCAGCCCCAGCATTTT
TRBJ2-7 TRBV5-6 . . CASSFNSGGTYEQYF TGTGCCAGCAGCTTTAATAGCGGCGGGACTTACGAGCAGTACTTC
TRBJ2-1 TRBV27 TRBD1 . CASSPDRVVSYNEQFF TGTGCCAGCAGCCCGGACAGGGTCGTGTCCTACAATGAGCAGTTCTTC
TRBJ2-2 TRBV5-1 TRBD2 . CASSLDPTRGAGELFF TGCGCCAGCAGCTTGGACCCCACCCGGGGGGCCGGGGAGCTGTTTTTT
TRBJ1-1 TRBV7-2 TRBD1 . CASSRQGEGTEAFF TGTGCCAGCAGCCGACAGGGGGAGGGCACTGAAGCTTTCTTT
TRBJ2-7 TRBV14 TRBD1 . CASSHWDRGHEQYF TGTGCCAGCAGCCATTGGGACAGGGGGCACGAGCAGTACTTC
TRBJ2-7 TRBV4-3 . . CASSQDLRFLYEQYF TGCGCCAGCAGCCAAGATTTGAGGTTTCTTTACGAGCAGTACTTC
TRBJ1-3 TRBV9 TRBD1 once CASSVSHGQGGNTIYF TGTGCCAGCAGCGTATCCCACGGACAGGGCGGAAACACCATATATTTT
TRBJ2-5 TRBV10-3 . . CAISEPSGKTQYF TGTGCCATCAGTGAGCCGTCAGGAAAGACCCAGTACTTC
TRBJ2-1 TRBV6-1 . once CASSLDRWGNNEQFF TGTGCCAGCAGTCTAGACAGATGGGGAAACAATGAGCAGTTCTTC
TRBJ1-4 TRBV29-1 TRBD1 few CSVGDRVGEKLFF TGCAGCGTTGGTGACAGGGTAGGGGAAAAACTGTTTTTT
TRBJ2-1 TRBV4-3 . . CASSQDGRSSYNEQFF TGCGCCAGCAGCCAAGACGGGCGAAGCTCCTACAATGAGCAGTTCTTC
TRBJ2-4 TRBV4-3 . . CASSQDIPGAKNIQYF TGCGCCAGCAGCCAAGACATACCCGGAGCCAAAAACATTCAGTACTTC
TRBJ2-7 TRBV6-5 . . CASSRTAYEQYF TGTGCCAGCAGTCGGACAGCGTACGAGCAGTACTTC
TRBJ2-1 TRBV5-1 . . CASSPMSGGGYNEQFF TGCGCCAGCAGTCCGATGTCTGGAGGGGGGTACAATGAGCAGTTCTTC
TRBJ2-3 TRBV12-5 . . CASGGIPTDTQYF TGTGCTAGTGGGGGGATCCCCACAGATACGCAGTATTTT
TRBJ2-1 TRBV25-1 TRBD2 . CASSEFETSGNEQFF TGTGCCAGCAGTGAATTTGAGACTAGCGGAAATGAGCAGTTCTTC
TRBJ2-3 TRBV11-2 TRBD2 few CASSSSGRGTDTQYF TGTGCCAGCAGCTCCAGCGGGAGGGGGACAGATACGCAGTATTTT
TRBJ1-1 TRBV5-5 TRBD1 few CASSLGLHRGNTEAFF TGTGCCAGCAGCTTGGGTCTGCACAGGGGAAACACTGAAGCTTTCTTT
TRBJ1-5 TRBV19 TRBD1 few CASSTGQGQPQHF TGTGCCAGTAGTACGGGACAGGGACAGCCCCAGCATTTT
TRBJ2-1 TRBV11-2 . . CASSSPLSGAPAYNEQFF TGTGCCAGCAGCTCCCCCCTGTCGGGGGCGCCGGCCTACAATGAGCAGTTCTTC
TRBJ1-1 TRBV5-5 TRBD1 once CASSSGQENTEAFF TGTGCCAGCAGCTCGGGACAGGAGAACACTGAAGCTTTCTTT
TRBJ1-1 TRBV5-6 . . CASSSAGTGNTEAFF TGTGCCAGCAGCTCAGCAGGGACCGGGAACACTGAAGCTTTCTTT
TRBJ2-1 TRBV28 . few CASSTRVSYNEQFF TGTGCCAGCAGTACCCGGGTGTCGTACAATGAGCAGTTCTTC
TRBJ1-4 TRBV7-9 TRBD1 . CASSQTGGTNEKLFF TGTGCCAGCAGCCAAACAGGGGGGACTAATGAAAAACTGTTTTTT
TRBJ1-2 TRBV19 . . CASSIGKGIRANYGYTF TGTGCCAGTAGTATAGGCAAGGGAATAAGAGCTAACTATGGCTACACCTTC
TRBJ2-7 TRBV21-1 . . CASSYDRGRSYEQYF TGTGCCAGCAGCTACGACAGAGGACGCTCCTACGAGCAGTACTTC
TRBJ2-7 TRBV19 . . CASSLNRVSSYEQYF TGTGCCAGTAGTTTAAACAGGGTTAGCTCCTACGAGCAGTACTTC
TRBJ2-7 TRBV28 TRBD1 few CASTTGGIYEQYF TGTGCCAGCACGACAGGGGGCATTTACGAGCAGTACTTC
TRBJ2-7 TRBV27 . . CASSLSNSAYEQYF TGTGCCAGCAGTTTGTCAAACTCAGCCTACGAGCAGTACTTC
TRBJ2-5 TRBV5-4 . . CASSPDRNQETQYF TGTGCCAGCAGCCCCGACAGGAACCAAGAGACCCAGTACTTC
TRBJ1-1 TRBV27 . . CASRQSWLNTEAFF TGTGCCAGCAGGCAATCATGGTTGAACACTGAAGCTTTCTTT
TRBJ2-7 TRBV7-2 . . CASTPLYEQYF TGTGCCAGCACCCCACTTTACGAGCAGTACTTC
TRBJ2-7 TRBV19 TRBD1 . CASSSQGAHYEQYF TGTGCCAGTAGTTCGCAGGGGGCACACTACGAGCAGTACTTC
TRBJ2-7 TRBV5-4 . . CASSLWSGDEQYF TGTGCCAGCAGCTTGTGGTCCGGGGACGAGCAGTACTTC